The clone carrying this TCR beta chain was picked up many times. Its antigen remains unidentified. At one end the junction does not follow the germline gene, possibly because of a read error. This specimen comes from a study of breast tumors, draining lymph nodes, adjacent tissues. The study's findings and limits: The lymph node origin of tumor T cells was framed as consistent with a hypothesis, not demonstrated. Luminal-like breast cancer showed significantly higher tumor–nontumor repertoire similarity than basal-like. Data fit most tumor T cells coming from lymph node, expanding in tumor. Tumors had less TCR diversity than lymph nodes, more than nontumor tissue.

Breast cancer patients provided tissue from their axillary draining lymph nodes. In TCRdb, the multiplex PCR reads were re-called with MiXCR into one record per CDR3 protein. This repertoire shows 200,000 or so distinct CDR3 sequences, approximately 31% found once; its top ten account for 4.3%. The CDR3 spans 15 residues. Per germline, CDR1 SSHAT and CDR2 FNYEAQ (reference sequence). The V call is TRBV7-7, the J call TRBJ2-1, with TRBD1 matching 10 bases. The receptor comes from a female donor with breast cancer. Some clones in this sample may be carry-over from other donors' samples. The sequenced sample consisted of axillary lymph node tissue. CDR3 region: CASSLGTGVNNEQFF. In nucleotides, the CDR3 is TGTGCTAGCAGCCTAGGGACAGGGGTAAACAATGAGCAGTTCTTC.